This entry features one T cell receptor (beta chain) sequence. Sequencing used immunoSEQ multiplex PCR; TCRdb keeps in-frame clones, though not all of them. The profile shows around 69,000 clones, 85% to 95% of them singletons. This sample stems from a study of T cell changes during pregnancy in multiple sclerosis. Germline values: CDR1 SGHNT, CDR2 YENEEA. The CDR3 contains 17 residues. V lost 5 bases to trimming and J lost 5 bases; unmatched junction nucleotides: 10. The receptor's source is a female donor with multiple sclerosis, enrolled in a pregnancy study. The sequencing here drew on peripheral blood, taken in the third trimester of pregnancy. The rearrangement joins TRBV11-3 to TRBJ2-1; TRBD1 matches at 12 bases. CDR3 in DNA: TGTGCCAGCAGCCTATGGGACAGGGGGCGACCTAACAATGAGCAGTTCTTC. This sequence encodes CASSLWDRGRPNNEQFF.